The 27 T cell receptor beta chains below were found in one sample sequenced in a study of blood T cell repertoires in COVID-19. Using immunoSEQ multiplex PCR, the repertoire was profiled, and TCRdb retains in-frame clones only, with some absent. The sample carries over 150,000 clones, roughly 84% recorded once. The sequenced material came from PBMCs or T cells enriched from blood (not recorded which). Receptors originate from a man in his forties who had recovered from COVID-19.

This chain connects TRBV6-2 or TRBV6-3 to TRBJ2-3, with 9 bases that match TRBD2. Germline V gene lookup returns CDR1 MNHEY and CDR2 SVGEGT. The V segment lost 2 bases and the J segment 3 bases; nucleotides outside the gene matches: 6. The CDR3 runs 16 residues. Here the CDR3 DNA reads TGTGCCAGCAGTTACCCGAGCGGGGGGTGGACAGATACGCAGTATTTT. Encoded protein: CASSYPSGGWTDTQYF.

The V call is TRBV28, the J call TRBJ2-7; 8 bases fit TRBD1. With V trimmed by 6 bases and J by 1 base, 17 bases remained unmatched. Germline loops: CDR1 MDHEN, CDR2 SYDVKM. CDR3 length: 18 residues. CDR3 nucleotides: TGTGCCAGCAGCCGCCTCGTTGCAGGGGGCGAGGGTTCCTACGAGCAGTACTTC. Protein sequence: CASSRLVAGGEGSYEQYF.

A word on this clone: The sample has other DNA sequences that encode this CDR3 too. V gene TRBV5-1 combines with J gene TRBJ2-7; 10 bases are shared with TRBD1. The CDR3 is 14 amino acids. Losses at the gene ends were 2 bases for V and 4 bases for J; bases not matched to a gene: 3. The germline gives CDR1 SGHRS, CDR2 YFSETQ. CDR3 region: CASSFRQGAYEQYF. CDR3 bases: TGCGCCAGCAGCTTCCGACAGGGGGCTTACGAGCAGTACTTC.

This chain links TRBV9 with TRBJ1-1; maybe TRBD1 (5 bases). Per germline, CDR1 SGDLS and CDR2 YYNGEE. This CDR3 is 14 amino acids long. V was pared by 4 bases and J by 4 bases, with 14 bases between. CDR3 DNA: TGTGCCAGCAGCCTAGCAACGGGGGGCACTGAAGCTTTCTTT. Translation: CASSLATGGTEAFF.

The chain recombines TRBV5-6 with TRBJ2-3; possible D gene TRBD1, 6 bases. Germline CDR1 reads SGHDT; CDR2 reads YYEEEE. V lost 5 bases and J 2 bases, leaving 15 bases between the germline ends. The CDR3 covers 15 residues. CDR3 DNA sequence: TGTGCCAGCAGGTCAGGGGCGCGGGTCACAGATACGCAGTATTTT. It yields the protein CASRSGARVTDTQYF.

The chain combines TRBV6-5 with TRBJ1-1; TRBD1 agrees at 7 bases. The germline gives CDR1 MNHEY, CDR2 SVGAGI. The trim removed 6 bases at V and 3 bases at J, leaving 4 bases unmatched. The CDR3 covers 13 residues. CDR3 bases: TGTGCCAGCAGACAAACAGGGGACACTGAAGCTTTCTTT. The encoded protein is CASRQTGDTEAFF.

The CDR3 region has the DNA TGTGCCAGCAGGACCCCTCAGGGTGTTGGAAACACCATATATTTT. Its protein is CASRTPQGVGNTIYF. The V call is TRBV28, the J call TRBJ1-3, with a possible D match to TRBD1 (5 bases). The CDR3 totals 15 residues. V gave up 6 bases and J gave up 3 bases, with 15 bases separating them. Germline V lookup: CDR1 MDHEN, CDR2 SYDVKM.

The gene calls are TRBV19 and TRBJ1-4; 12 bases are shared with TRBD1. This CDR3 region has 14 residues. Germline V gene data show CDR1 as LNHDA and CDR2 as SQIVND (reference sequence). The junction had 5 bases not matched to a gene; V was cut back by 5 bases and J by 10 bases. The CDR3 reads CASSPGQGAGKLFF. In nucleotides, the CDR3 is TGTGCCAGTAGTCCGGGACAGGGGGCAGGAAAACTGTTTTTT.

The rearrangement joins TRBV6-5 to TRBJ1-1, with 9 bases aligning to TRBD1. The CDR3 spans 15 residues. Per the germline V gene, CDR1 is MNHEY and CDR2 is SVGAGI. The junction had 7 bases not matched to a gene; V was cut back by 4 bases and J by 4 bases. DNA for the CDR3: TGTGCCAGCAGTTCCGGGACAGGGTTGCTCACTGAAGCTTTCTTT. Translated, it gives CASSSGTGLLTEAFF.

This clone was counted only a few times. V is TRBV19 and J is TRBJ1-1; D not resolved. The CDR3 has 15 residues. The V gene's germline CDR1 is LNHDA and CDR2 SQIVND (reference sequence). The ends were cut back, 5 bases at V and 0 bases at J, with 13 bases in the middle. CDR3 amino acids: CASSAGVRMNTEAFF. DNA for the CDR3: TGTGCCAGTAGTGCCGGGGTTAGAATGAACACTGAAGCTTTCTTT. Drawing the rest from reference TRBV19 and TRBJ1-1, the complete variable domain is DGGITQSPKYLFRKEGQNVTLSCEQNLNHDAMYWYRQDPGQGLRLIYYSQIVNDFQKGDIAEGYSVSREKKESFPLTVTSAQKNPTAFYLCASSAGVRMNTEAFFGQGTRLTVV.

The CDR3 sequence: CASRPPRLAQPQHF. The DNA for the CDR3 is TGTGCCAGCAGACCCCCGCGGTTGGCGCAGCCCCAGCATTTT. The chain recombines TRBV28 with TRBJ1-5; D is ambiguous. V gave up 6 bases and J gave up 7 bases, with 16 bases separating them. Germline V lookup: CDR1 MDHEN, CDR2 SYDVKM. This CDR3 has 14 residues.

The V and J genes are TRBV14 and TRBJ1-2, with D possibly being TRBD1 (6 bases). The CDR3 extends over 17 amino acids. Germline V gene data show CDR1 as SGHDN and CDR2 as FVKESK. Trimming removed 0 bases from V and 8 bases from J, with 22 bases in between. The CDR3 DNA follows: TGTGCCAGCAGCCAAGATTGGTCCGGCAGGGGAGTGGAAGGCTACACCTTC. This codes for CASSQDWSGRGVEGYTF.

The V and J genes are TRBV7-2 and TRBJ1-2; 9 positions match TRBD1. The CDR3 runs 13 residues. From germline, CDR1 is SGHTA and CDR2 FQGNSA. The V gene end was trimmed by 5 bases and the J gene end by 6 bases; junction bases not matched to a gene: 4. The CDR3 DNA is TGTGCCAGCAGCACCGGACAGGGGAATGGCTACACCTTC. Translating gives CASSTGQGNGYTF.

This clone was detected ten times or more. CDR3 in amino acids: CASSDGETGSTGELFF. In DNA, the CDR3 is TGTGCCAGCAGTGACGGGGAGACAGGGAGCACCGGGGAGCTGTTTTTT. The rearrangement links TRBV6-4 to TRBJ2-2, with TRBD1 matching 7 bases. V shed 2 bases, J shed 4 bases, and the junction held 7 bases outside the gene matches. This CDR3 has 16 amino acids. The germline V gene encodes CDR1 MRHNA and CDR2 SNTAGT.

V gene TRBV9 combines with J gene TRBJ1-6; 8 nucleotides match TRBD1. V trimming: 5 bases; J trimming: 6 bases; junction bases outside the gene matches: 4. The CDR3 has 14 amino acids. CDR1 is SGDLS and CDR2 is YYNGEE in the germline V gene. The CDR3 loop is CASSTGQVNSPLHF. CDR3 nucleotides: TGTGCCAGCAGTACGGGACAGGTTAATTCACCCCTCCACTTT. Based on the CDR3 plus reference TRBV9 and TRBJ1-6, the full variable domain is DSGVTQTPKHLITATGQRVTLRCSPRSGDLSVYWYQQSLDQGLQFLIQYYNGEERAKGNILERFSAQQFPDLHSELNLSSLELGDSALYFCASSTGQVNSPLHFGNGTRLTVT.

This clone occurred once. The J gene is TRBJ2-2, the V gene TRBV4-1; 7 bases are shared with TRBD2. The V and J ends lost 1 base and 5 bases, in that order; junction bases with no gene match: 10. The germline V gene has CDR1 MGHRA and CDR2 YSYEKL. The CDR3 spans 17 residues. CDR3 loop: CASSQGGPGGMTGELFF. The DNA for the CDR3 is TGCGCCAGCAGCCAAGGGGGCCCCGGGGGGATGACCGGGGAGCTGTTTTTT.

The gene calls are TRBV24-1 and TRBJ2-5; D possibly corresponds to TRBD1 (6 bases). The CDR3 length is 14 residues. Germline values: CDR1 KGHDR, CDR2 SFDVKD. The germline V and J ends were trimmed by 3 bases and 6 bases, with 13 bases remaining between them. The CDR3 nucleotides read TGTGCCACCAGTGATACCAGGGGTGGTCAGACCCAGTACTTC. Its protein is CATSDTRGGQTQYF.

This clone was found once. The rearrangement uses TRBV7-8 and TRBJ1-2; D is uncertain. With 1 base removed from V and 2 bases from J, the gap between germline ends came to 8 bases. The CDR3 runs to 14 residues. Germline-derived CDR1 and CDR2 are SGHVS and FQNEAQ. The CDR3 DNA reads TGTGCCAGCAGCTTAGGAACCGGGAACTATGGCTACACCTTC. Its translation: CASSLGTGNYGYTF.

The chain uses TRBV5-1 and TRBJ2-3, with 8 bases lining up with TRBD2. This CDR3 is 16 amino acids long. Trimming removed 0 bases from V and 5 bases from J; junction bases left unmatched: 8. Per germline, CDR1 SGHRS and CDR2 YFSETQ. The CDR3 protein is CASSLVQAGAGDTQYF. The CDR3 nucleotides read TGCGCCAGCAGCTTGGTGCAAGCGGGGGCCGGAGATACGCAGTATTTT. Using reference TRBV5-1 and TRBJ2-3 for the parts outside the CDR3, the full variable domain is KAGVTQTPRYLIKTRGQQVTLSCSPISGHRSVSWYQQTPGQGLQFLFEYFSETQRNKGNFPGRFSGRQFSNSRSEMNVSTLELGDSALYLCASSLVQAGAGDTQYFGPGTRLTVL.

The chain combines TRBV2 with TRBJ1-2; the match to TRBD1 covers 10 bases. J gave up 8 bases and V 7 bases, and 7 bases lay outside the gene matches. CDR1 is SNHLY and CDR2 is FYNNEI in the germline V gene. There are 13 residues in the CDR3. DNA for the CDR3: TGTGCCAGCATCCGGGACAGGGGCGGGGGCTACACCTTC. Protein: CASIRDRGGGYTF.

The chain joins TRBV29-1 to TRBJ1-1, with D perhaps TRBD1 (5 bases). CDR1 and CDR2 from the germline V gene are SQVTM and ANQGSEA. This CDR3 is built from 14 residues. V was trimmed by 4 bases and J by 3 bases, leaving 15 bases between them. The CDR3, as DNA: TGCAGCGTTGGGACACCCTCATGGGACACTGAAGCTTTCTTT. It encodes CSVGTPSWDTEAFF.

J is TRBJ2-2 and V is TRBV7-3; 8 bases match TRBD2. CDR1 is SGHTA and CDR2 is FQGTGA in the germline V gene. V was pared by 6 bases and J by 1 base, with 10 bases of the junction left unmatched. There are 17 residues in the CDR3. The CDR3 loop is CASSYDGRAGNTGELFF. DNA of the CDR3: TGTGCCAGCAGTTACGACGGGAGGGCAGGGAACACCGGGGAGCTGTTTTTT.

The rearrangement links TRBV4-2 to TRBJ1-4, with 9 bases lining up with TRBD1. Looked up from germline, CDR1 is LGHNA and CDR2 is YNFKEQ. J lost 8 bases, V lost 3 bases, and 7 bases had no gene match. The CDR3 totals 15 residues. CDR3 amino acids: CASSQEQGAGEKLFF. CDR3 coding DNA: TGTGCCAGCAGCCAGGAACAGGGGGCTGGAGAAAAACTGTTTTTT.

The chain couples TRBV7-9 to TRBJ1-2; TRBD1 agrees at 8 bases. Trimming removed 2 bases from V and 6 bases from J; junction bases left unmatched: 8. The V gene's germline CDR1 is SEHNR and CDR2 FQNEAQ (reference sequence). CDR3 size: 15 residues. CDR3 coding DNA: TGTGCCAGCAGCTTATACGCCCAGGGGGCGGATGGCTACACCTTC. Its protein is CASSLYAQGADGYTF.

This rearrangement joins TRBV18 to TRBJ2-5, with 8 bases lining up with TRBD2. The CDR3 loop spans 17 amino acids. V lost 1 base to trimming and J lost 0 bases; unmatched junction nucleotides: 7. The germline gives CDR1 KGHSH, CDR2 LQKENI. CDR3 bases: TGTGCCAGCTCACCACAGATTTTAGCGGGGAACCAAGAGACCCAGTACTTC. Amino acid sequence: CASSPQILAGNQETQYF.

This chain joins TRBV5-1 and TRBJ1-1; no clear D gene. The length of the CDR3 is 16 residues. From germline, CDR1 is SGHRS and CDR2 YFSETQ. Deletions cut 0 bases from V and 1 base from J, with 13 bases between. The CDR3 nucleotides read TGCGCCAGCAGCTTGGAAGGTCGCGGGCAGAACACTGAAGCTTTCTTT. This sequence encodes CASSLEGRGQNTEAFF.

CDR3 sequence: CASSQDPSPPLGDNEQFF. The DNA of the CDR3 is TGCGCCAGCAGCCAAGACCCATCCCCTCCACTCGGTGACAATGAGCAGTTCTTC. This chain joins TRBV4-3 and TRBJ2-1; no firm D call. The germline V gene encodes CDR1 LGHNA and CDR2 YSLEER. V was clipped by 0 bases and J by 5 bases, with 20 bases between them. The CDR3 runs 18 residues.